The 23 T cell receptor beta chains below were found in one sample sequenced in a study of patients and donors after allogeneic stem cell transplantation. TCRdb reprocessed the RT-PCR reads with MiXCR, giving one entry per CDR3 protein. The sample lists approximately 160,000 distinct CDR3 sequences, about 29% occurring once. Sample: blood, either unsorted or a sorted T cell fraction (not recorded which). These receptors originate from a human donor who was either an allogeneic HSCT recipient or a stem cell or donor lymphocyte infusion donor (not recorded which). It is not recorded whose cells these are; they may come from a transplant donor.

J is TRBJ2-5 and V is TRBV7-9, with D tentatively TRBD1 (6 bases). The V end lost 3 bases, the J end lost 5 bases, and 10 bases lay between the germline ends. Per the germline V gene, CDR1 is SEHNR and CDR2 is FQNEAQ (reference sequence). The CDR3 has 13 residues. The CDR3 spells CASSFQTGETQYF. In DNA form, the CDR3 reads TGTGCCAGCAGCTTCCAAACAGGGGAGACCCAGTACTTC.

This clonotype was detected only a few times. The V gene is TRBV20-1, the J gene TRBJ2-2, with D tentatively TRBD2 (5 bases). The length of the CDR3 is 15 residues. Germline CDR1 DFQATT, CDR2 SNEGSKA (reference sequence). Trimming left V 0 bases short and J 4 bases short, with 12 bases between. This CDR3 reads CSARDWKAGTGELFF. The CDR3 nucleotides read TGCAGTGCTAGAGATTGGAAGGCGGGCACCGGGGAGCTGTTTTTT.

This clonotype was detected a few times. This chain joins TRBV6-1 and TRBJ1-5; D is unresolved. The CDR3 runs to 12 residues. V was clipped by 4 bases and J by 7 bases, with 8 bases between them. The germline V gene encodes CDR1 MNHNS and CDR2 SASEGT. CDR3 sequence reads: CASSVRAQPQHF. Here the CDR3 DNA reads TGTGCCAGCAGTGTACGAGCCCAGCCCCAGCATTTT.

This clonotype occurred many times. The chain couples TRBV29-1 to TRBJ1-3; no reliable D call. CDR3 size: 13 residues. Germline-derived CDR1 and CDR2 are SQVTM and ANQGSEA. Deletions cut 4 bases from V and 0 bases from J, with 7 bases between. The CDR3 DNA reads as TGCAGCGTTGGACGGAGCTCTGGAAACACCATATATTTT. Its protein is CSVGRSSGNTIYF. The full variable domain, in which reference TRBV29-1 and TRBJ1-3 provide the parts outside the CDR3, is SAVISQKPSRDICQRGTSLTIQCQVDSQVTMMFWYRQQPGQSLTLIATANQGSEATYESGFVIDKFPISRPNLTFSTLTVSNMSPEDSSIYLCSVGRSSGNTIYFGEGSWLTVV.

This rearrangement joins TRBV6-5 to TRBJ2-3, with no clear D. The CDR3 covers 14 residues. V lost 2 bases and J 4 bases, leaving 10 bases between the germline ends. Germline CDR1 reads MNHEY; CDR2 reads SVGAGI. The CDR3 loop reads CASSYVNTADTQYF. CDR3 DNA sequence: TGTGCCAGCAGTTACGTGAATACGGCAGATACGCAGTATTTT.

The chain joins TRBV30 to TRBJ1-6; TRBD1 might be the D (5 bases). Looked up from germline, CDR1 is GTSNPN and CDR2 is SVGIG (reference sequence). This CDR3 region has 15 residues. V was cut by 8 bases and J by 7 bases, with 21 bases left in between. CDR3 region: CAGSMGLMRNSPLHF. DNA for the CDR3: TGTGCCGGCTCCATGGGGCTTATGAGGAATTCACCCCTCCACTTT.

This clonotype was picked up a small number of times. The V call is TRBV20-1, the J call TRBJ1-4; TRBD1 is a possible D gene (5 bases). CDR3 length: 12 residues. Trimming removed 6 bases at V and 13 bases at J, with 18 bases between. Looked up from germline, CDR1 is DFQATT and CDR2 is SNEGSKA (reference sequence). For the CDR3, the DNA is TGCAGTGCACATGATCAGGGTAGGGGACTGTTTTTT. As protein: CSAHDQGRGLFF.

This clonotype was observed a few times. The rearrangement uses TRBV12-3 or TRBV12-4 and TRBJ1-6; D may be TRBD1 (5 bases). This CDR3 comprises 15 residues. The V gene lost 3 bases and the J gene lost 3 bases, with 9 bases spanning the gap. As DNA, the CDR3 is TGTGCCAGCAGTTTGGGGCAGAACTATAATTCACCCCTCCACTTT. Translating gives CASSLGQNYNSPLHF.

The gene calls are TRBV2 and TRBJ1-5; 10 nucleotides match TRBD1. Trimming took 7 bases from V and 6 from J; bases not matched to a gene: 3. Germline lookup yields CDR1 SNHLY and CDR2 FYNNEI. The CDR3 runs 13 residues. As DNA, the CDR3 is TGTGCCAGCACTGGACAGGGGGGTCAGCCCCAGCATTTT. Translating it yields CASTGQGGQPQHF.

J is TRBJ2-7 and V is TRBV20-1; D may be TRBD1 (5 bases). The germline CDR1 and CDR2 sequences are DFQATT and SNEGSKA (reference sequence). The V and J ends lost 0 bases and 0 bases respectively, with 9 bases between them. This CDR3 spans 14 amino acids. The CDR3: CSARDTGDSYEQYF. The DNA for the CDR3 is TGCAGTGCTAGAGATACAGGAGACTCCTACGAGCAGTACTTC.

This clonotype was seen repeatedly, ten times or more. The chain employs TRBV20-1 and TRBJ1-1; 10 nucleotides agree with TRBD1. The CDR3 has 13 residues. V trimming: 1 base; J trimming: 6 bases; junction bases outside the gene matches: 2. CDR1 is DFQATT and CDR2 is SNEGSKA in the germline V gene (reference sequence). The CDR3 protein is CSARGDRGPEAFF. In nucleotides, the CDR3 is TGCAGTGCTAGAGGGGACAGGGGCCCTGAAGCTTTCTTT.

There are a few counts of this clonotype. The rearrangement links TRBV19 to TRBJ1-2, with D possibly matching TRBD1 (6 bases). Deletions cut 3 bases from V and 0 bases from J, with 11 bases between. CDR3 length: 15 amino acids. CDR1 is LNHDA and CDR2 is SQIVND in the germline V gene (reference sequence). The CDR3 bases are TGTGCCAGTAGTATCATCTGGACAGCTAACTATGGCTACACCTTC. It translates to CASSIIWTANYGYTF.

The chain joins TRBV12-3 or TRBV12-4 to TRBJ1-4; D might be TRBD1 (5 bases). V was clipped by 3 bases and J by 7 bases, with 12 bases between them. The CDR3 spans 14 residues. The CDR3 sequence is CASSFMGPGEKLFF. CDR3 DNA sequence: TGTGCCAGCAGTTTTATGGGGCCGGGTGAAAAACTGTTTTTT.

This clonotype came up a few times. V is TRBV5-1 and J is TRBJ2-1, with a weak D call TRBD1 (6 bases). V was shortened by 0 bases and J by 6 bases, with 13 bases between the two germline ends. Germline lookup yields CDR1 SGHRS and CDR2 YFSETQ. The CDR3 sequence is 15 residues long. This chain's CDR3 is CASSLEQGPPNEQFF. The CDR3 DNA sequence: TGCGCCAGCAGCTTGGAACAGGGTCCTCCCAATGAGCAGTTCTTC.

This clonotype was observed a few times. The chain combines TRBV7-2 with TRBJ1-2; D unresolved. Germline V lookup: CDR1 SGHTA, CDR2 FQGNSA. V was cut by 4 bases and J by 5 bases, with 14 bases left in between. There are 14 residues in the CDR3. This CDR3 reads CASSWAAPGYGYTF. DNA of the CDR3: TGTGCCAGCAGCTGGGCGGCGCCGGGGTATGGCTACACCTTC. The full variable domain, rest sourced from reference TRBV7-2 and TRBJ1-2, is GAGVSQSPSNKVTEKGKDVELRCDPISGHTALYWYRQSLGQGLEFLIYFQGNSAPDKSGLPSDRFSAERTGGSVSTLTIQRTQQEDSAVYLCASSWAAPGYGYTFGSGTRLTVV.

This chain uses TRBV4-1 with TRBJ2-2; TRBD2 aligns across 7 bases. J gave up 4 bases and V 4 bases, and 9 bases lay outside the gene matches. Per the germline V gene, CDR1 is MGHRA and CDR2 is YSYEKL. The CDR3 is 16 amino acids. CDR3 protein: CASSPRRLALTGELFF. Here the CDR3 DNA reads TGCGCCAGCAGCCCCCGGAGACTAGCCCTCACCGGGGAGCTGTTTTTT.

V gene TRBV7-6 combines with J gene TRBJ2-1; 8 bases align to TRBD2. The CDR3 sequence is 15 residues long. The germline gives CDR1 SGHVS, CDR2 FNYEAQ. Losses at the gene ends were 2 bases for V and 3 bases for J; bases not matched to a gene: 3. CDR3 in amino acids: CASSLFAGGYNEQFF. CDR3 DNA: TGTGCCAGCAGCTTATTTGCGGGAGGCTACAATGAGCAGTTCTTC.

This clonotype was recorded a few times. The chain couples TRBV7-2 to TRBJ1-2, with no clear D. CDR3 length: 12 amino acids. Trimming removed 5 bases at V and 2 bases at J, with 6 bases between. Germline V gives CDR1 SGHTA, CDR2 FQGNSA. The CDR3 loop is CASSNTNYGYTF. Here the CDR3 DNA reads TGTGCCAGCAGCAACACCAACTATGGCTACACCTTC.

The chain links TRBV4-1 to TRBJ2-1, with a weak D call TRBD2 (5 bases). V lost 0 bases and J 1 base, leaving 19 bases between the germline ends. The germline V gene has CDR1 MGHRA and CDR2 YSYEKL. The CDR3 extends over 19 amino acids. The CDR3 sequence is CASSQEKGLWRRSYNEQFF. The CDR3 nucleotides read TGCGCCAGCAGCCAAGAGAAAGGATTGTGGAGGAGGTCCTACAATGAGCAGTTCTTC.

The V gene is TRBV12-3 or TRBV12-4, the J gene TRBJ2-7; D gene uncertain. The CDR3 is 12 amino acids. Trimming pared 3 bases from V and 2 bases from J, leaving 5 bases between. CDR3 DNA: TGTGCCAGCAGTTTGATTCCCTACGAGCAGTACTTC. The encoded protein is CASSLIPYEQYF.

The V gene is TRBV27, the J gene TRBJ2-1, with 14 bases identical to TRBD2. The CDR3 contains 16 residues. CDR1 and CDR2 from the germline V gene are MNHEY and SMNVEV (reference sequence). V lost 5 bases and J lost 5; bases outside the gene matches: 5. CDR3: CASSLPGLAGDNEQFF. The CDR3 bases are TGTGCCAGCAGTCTACCGGGACTAGCGGGAGACAATGAGCAGTTCTTC.

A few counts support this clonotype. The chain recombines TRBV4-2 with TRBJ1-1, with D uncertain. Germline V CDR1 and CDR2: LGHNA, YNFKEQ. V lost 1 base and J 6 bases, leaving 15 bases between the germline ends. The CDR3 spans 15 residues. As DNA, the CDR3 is TGTGCCAGCAGCCAAGCACTCGGCGGAAGAGCTGAAGCTTTCTTT. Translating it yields CASSQALGGRAEAFF.

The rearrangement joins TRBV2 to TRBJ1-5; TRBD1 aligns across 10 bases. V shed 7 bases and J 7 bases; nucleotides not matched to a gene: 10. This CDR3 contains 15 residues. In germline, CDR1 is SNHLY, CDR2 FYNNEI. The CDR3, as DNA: TGTGCCAGCACCATGACAGGGGGCGGCGGGCAGCCCCAGCATTTT. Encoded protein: CASTMTGGGGQPQHF.